This paragraph reports one T cell receptor (beta chain). This clonotype was observed a few times. The clone's antigen remains unknown. Nothing much larger sits one base from this clone, and base qualities are not available. The entry originates in a study of yellow fever vaccine responses in identical twins (dated by TCRdb to the late 2010s). About the study as a whole: In the study, vaccine-responding T cell clones were precisely tracked in identical twins.

Results and caveats for the whole study, not just this receptor: According to the authors, in identical twins the way T cells responded to vaccination appeared partly convergent and partly personalized.

Library creation used RT-PCR. This sample was sequenced with an Illumina HiSeq 2500. TCRdb applied fastp at Q25 and MiXCR to the public reads, then kept only in-frame beta chains. Rows are combined by CDR3 protein, so each entry shows the most common genes and DNA. The sample yields 14,000 or so distinct CDR3 sequences; about four fifths were counted once. The ten top clones hold over 0.6% of the sample. The receptor's source is a woman aged 18-30 years who received the yellow fever vaccine. Donor details come from another sample of the same person, matched by shared clones. This specimen consisted of T cells from blood (PBMCs), unsorted or a sorted subset (not recorded which), obtained before or after yellow fever vaccination (not recorded which).

For the CDR3, the sequence is CASSLSGQGAEKLFF. The DNA sequence is given as TGTGCCAGCAGCTTATCGGGACAGGGAGCTGAAAAACTGTTTTTT. The rearrangement combines TRBV11-1 with TRBJ1-4; 9 middle bases align to TRBD1. V loses 2 bases at its end and J loses 7 bases; junction bases beyond the gene matches: 5. The CDR3 runs 15 amino acids, cysteine and phenylalanine included. Here the CDR3 DNA is all that survives: 45 bases in frame from base 1. The germline V gene (reference sequence) provides CDR1 SGHAT and CDR2 FQDESV.